These T cell receptor beta chains were read from a single sample in a study of T cells in Graves' hyperthyroidism and ophthalmopathy. TCRdb fed the multiplex PCR reads into MiXCR, producing one record per CDR3 protein. Here the sample spans 500,000 to 550,000 distinct CDR3 sequences, about a fifth being singletons. The sequencing input was blood. The receptors shown here come from a man between 18 and 35 years old with Graves' hyperthyroidism. Each CDR3 is given with its conserved first and last residue. The D gene is left open where the match is weak. Clone size is shown for a subset of rows, as once, few, many or a class of expanded clone.

TRBD1,TRBV3-1,TRBJ1-2,.,TGTGCCAGCAGCCAGCGACAGGGCGGTGGCTACACCTTC,CASSQRQGGGYTF
.,TRBV19,TRBJ1-2,many,TGTGCCAGTAGACCGGATGGCAGCTTCTTTAACTATGGCTACACCTTC,CASRPDGSFFNYGYTF
.,TRBV2,TRBJ2-7,many,TGTGCCAGCAGTGTCGGGACTTTCGCCTACGAGCAGTACTTC,CASSVGTFAYEQYF
.,TRBV30,TRBJ1-2,.,TGTGCCTGGATGATTTTCGGTGGCTACACCTTC,CAWMIFGGYTF
TRBD1,TRBV28,TRBJ1-1,many,TGTGCCAGCACACAAAAGGGACAGATTATGAACACTGAAGCTTTCTTT,CASTQKGQIMNTEAFF
.,TRBV2,TRBJ1-2,many,TGTGCCGGGGAAACCAACTATGGCTACACCTTC,CAGETNYGYTF
.,TRBV20-1,TRBJ2-3,.,TGCAGTGCTAGAGGGGGGAGGACTAGCACAGATACGCAGTATTTT,CSARGGRTSTDTQYF
TRBD2,TRBV6-2/TRBV6-3,TRBJ2-7,.,TGTGCCAGCAGACCCACCCGGACTAGCGGAAACGAGCAGTACTTC,CASRPTRTSGNEQYF
.,TRBV2,TRBJ2-5,many,TGTGCCAGCAGTGATGGGCAGGGTCAGTACTTC,CASSDGQGQYF
.,TRBV5-6,TRBJ2-7,many,TGTGCCAGCAGCCCCGACGGAATATCCTACGAGCAGTACTTC,CASSPDGISYEQYF
TRBD1,TRBV9,TRBJ1-2,many,TGTGCCAGCAGCGACCAGGGGGCCGATGGCTACACCTTC,CASSDQGADGYTF
TRBD1,TRBV29-1,TRBJ2-5,many,TGCAGCGCTTTTAAGGGACAGGGAGAGACCCAGTACTTC,CSAFKGQGETQYF
.,TRBV5-1,TRBJ1-1,few,TGCGCCAGCACCCGAGCGGTGGGCGCTGGCACTGAAGCTTTCTTT,CASTRAVGAGTEAFF
.,TRBV13,TRBJ2-5,many,TGTGCCAGCAGCTTAAGCCTCTTCCCCAGAGAGACCCAGTACTTC,CASSLSLFPRETQYF
.,TRBV5-5,TRBJ2-7,few,TGTGCCCGCCGGACGGGATCCTACGAGCAGTACTTC,CARRTGSYEQYF
.,TRBV7-2,TRBJ1-1,few,TGTGCCAGCAGCCCCCGGGCGGGGGCTAACACTGAAGCTTTCTTT,CASSPRAGANTEAFF
TRBD1,TRBV13,TRBJ2-7,few,TGTGCCAGCAGCACCGGGACAGCCGCGAACTTCTACGAGCAGTACTTC,CASSTGTAANFYEQYF
TRBD1,TRBV6-1,TRBJ1-1,many,TGTGCCAGCATTCCGACAGGGGGGAACACTGAAGCTTTCTTT,CASIPTGGNTEAFF
.,TRBV11-2,TRBJ1-1,many,TGTGCCAGCAGCTTCCTAGATAGTTTGAACACTGAAGCTTTCTTT,CASSFLDSLNTEAFF
TRBD1,TRBV12-3/TRBV12-4,TRBJ1-5,.,TGTGCCAGCAGTTTATCCCTCGGACAGGGAGGCCAGCCCCAGCATTTT,CASSLSLGQGGQPQHF
.,TRBV6-1,TRBJ2-4,.,TGTGCCAGCAGTGAAGGTTTTCTAGCCAAAAACATTCAGTACTTC,CASSEGFLAKNIQYF
.,TRBV4-1,TRBJ1-6,.,TGCGCCAGCAGCGATGGTCCCAGGTTAAAACCCCTCCACTTT,CASSDGPRLKPLHF
TRBD1,TRBV9,TRBJ1-2,many,TGTGCCAGCAGCGTAGGACTGGGACAGCAGTATGGCTACACCTTC,CASSVGLGQQYGYTF
.,TRBV6-2/TRBV6-3,TRBJ1-5,many,TGTGCCAGCACCGACTTATTGGGGACCCAGCATTTT,CASTDLLGTQHF
.,TRBV2,TRBJ1-1,.,TGTGCCAGCGGGTCCAACAGGGACACTGAAGCTTTCTTT,CASGSNRDTEAFF
.,TRBV27,TRBJ1-5,.,TGTGCCAGCAGTTTTTCAGGGAGAGGTCAGCCCCAGCATTTT,CASSFSGRGQPQHF
.,TRBV2,TRBJ1-2,many,TGTGCCAGCAGTCCCCGGGGGGGAGTAGACACCTTC,CASSPRGGVDTF
.,TRBV7-8,TRBJ2-5,many,TGTGCCAGCAGCCTGGGGCTGACGGGCCAAGAGACCCAGTACTTC,CASSLGLTGQETQYF
.,TRBV6-1,TRBJ2-7,many,TGTGCCAGCAGTGAAGTTCAGACTTCCTACGAGCAGTACTTC,CASSEVQTSYEQYF
.,TRBV2,TRBJ1-5,many,TGTGCCAGCAGCAGGGACTTCAATCAGCCCCAGCATTTT,CASSRDFNQPQHF
.,TRBV11-2,TRBJ1-1,many,TGTGCCAGCAGCCCTAAGATTTCGGCGAACACTGAAGCTTTCTTT,CASSPKISANTEAFF
.,TRBV2,TRBJ1-3,many,TGTGCCAGCAGTGAAGGACGGGTGAACTCTGGAAACACCATATATTTT,CASSEGRVNSGNTIYF
TRBD2,TRBV7-6,TRBJ2-2,few,TGTGCCAGCAGCTTATTCAGCGGGAGGGGCACCGGGGAGCTGTTTTTT,CASSLFSGRGTGELFF
.,TRBV6-1,TRBJ1-5,many,TGTGCCAGCAGAGAAAGGGCCGGTTCTAATCAGCCCCAGCATTTT,CASRERAGSNQPQHF
.,TRBV30,TRBJ2-7,.,TGTGCCTGGAGTTGGGAGGGGGAAACCTACGAGCAGTACTTC,CAWSWEGETYEQYF
TRBD1,TRBV5-6,TRBJ1-5,.,TGTGCCAGCAGCCCGGGACAGGGGAGGCGTAGCAATCAGCCCCAGCATTTT,CASSPGQGRRSNQPQHF
TRBD2,TRBV12-3/TRBV12-4,TRBJ2-7,many,TGTGCCAGCAGTTCTAGTACCGGGACTAGCGGGGGGACGTACTACGAGCAGTACTTC,CASSSSTGTSGGTYYEQYF
TRBD1,TRBV12-3/TRBV12-4,TRBJ2-4,few,TGTGCCAGCAGTTTAGTAGGGGGCTTTGGTACGCTAGCCAAAAACATTAAGTACTTC,CASSLVGGFGTLAKNIKYF
.,TRBV6-5,TRBJ1-1,many,TGTGCCAGCAGTTACTCGGGGGCTGAGACTGAAGCTTTCTTT,CASSYSGAETEAFF
.,TRBV11-2,TRBJ2-5,many,TGTGCCAGCAGCTTGCTTTGGACTACCTTAGAGACCCAGTACTTC,CASSLLWTTLETQYF
.,TRBV6-1,TRBJ1-3,few,TGTGCCAGCAATCCGGGACAAAGTGGAAACACCATATATTTT,CASNPGQSGNTIYF
.,TRBV11-2,TRBJ1-5,many,TGTGCCAGCAGCTGGGGAGGACGAGGGAGCAATCAGCCCCAGCATTTT,CASSWGGRGSNQPQHF
TRBD1,TRBV2,TRBJ2-7,many,TGTGCCAGCAATGCTCAAGACAGGGCCGGCGAGCAGTACTTC,CASNAQDRAGEQYF
.,TRBV20-1,TRBJ2-5,many,TGCAGTGCTAGTAGAAGCCAAGAGACCCAGTACTTC,CSASRSQETQYF
.,TRBV29-1,TRBJ2-5,many,TGCAGCGTTGAAAGGACCCTGACCCAGTACTTC,CSVERTLTQYF
.,TRBV12-3/TRBV12-4,TRBJ2-2,.,TGTGCCAGCAGTTTTTCTTTGCGGGCGAACACCGGGGAGCTGTTTTTT,CASSFSLRANTGELFF
.,TRBV28,TRBJ2-4,few,TGTGCCAGCAGTTTATGGGGGGCAGGGAAAAATGATCAGTACTTC,CASSLWGAGKNDQYF
TRBD1,TRBV5-1,TRBJ2-2,.,TGCGCCAGCAGCCCGGAAGGAAGGGACAGATGGGCCACCGGGGAGCTGTTTTTT,CASSPEGRDRWATGELFF
.,TRBV25-1,TRBJ2-7,few,TGTGCCAGCAGTGACGGGCCGAACAACTACGAGCAGTACTTC,CASSDGPNNYEQYF
TRBD1,TRBV2,TRBJ2-2,.,TGTGCCAGCAGGGACCCCGGGACAGGATCGCACGGGGAGCTGTTTTTT,CASRDPGTGSHGELFF
.,TRBV29-1,TRBJ1-1,.,TGCAGCGCGGGACACCCTAACACTGAAGCTTTCTTT,CSAGHPNTEAFF
TRBD1,TRBV28,TRBJ2-7,.,TGTGCCAGCAGTTCAGACAGGGGACGGGTGCAGTACTTC,CASSSDRGRVQYF
.,TRBV12-3/TRBV12-4,TRBJ2-2,many,TGTGCCAGCAACCCGAACACCGGGGAGCTGTTTTTT,CASNPNTGELFF